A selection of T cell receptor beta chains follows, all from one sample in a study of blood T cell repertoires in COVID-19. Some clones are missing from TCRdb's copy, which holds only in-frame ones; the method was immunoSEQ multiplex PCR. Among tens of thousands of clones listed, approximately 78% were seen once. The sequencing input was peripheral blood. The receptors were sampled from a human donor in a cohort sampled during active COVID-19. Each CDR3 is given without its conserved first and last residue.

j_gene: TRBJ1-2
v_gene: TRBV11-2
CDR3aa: ASSPQGYGYGYT

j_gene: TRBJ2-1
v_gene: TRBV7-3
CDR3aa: ASSPTAGRYNEQF

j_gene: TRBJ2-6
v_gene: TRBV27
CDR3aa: ASSFGVSGANVLT

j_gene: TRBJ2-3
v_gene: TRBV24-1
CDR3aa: ATSDSGSGGSTDTQY

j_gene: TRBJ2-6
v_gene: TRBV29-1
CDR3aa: SVEDRRWRREGANVLT

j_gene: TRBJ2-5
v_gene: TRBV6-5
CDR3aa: ASSYSEGGTETQY

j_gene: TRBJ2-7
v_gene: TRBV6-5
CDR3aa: ASTRTGGPYEQY

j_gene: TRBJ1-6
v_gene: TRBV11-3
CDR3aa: ASSLGQGSPLH

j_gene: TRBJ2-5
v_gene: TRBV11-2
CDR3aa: ASSPGHSRGKY

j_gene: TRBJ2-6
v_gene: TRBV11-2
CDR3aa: ASSLTGTGANVLT

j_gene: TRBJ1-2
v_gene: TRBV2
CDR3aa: ASNGRGVDYGYT

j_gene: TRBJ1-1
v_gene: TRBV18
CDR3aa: ASSPGQETAF

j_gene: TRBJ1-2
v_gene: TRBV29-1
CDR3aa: SVELFGGYT

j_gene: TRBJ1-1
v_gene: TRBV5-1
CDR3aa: ASSFTEHTEAF

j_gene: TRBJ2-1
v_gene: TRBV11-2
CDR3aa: ASSLGPSGGASF

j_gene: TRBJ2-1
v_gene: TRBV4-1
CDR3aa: ASSQDQGRGGTEQF

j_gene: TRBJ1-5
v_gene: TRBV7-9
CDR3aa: ASSLGARPSQPQH

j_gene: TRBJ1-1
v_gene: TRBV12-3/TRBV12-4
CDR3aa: ATGGQLGTEAF

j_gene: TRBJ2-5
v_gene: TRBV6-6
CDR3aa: ASSYYSQETQY

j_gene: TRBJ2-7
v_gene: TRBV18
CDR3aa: ASSQSMGLAGFEQY

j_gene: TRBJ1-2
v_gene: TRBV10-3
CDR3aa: AISSQGSGYT

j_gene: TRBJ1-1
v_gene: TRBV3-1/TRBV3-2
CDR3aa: ASSLDKGTEAF

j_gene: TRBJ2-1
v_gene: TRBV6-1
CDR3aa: ASSGMARRLAVVDEQF

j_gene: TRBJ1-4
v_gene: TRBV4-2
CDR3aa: ASSHGGSWNEKLF

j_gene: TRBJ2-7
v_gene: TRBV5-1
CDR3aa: ASSPDPGPYEQY

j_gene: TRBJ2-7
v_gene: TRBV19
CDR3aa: ASRVAGGDEQY

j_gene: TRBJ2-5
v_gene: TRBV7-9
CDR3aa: ASSLGLGGRETQY

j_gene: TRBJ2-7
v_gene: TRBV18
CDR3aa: ASSPPAGGYEQY

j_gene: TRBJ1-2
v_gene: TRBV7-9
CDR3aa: ASSETARDSGYT

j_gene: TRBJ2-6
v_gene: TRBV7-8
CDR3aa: ASSSKNRGLFWVLT

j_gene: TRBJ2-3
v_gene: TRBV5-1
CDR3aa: ASTGGAISTDTQY

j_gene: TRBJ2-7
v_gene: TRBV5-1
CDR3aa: ASSFGGPYEQY

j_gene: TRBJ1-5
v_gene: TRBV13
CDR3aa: ASSDRETGNQPQH